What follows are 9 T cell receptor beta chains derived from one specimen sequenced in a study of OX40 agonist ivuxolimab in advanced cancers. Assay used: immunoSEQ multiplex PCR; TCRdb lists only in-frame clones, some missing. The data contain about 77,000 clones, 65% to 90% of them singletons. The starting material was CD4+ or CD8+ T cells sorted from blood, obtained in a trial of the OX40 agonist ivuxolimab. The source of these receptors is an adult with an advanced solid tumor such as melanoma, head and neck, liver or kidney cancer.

The CDR3 is CASSYGPSRAWETQYF. Written as DNA, the CDR3 is TGTGCCAGCAGTTACGGCCCCTCTAGAGCGTGGGAGACCCAGTACTTC. The V and J genes are TRBV6-5 and TRBJ2-5, with no clear D. The CDR3 sequence is 16 residues long. CDR1 and CDR2 (germline): MNHEY, SVGAGI. Trimming pared 2 bases from V and 5 bases from J, leaving 18 bases between.

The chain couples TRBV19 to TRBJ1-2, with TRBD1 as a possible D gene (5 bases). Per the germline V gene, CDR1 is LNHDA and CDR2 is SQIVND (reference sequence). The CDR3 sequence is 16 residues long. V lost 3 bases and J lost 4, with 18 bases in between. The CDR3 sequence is CASSIFGVLQGYGYTF. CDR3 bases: TGTGCCAGTAGTATTTTCGGAGTGCTTCAGGGCTATGGCTACACCTTC.

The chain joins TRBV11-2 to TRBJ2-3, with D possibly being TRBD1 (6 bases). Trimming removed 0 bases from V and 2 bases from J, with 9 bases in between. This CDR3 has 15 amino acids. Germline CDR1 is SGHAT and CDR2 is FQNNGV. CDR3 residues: CASSLDRGYTDTQYF. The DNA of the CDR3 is TGTGCCAGCAGCTTAGATAGGGGGTACACAGATACGCAGTATTTT. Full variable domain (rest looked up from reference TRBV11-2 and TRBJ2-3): EAGVAQSPRYKIIEKRQSVAFWCNPISGHATLYWYQQILGQGPKLLIQFQNNGVVDDSQLPKDRFSAERLKGVDSTLKIQPAKLEDSAVYLCASSLDRGYTDTQYFGPGTRLTVL.

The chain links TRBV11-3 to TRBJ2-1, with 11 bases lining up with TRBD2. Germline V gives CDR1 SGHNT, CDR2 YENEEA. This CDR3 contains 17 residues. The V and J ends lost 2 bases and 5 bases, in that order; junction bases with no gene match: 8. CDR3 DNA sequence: TGTGCCAGCAGCTTAAGGGTGGGACTAGCGGACAACAATGAGCAGTTCTTC. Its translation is CASSLRVGLADNNEQFF.

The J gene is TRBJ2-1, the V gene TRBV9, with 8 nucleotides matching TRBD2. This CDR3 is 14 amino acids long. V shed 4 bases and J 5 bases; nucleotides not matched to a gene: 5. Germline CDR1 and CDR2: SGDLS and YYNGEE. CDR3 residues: CASSYGGANNEQFF. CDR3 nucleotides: TGTGCCAGCAGCTACGGGGGGGCCAACAATGAGCAGTTCTTC.

The CDR3 loop reads CASSLGGSYGYTF. CDR3 in DNA: TGCGCCAGCAGCTTGGGGGGCAGCTATGGCTACACCTTC. This chain uses TRBV5-1 with TRBJ1-2, with D possibly being TRBD1 (5 bases). There are 13 residues in the CDR3. Germline V gene lookup returns CDR1 SGHRS and CDR2 YFSETQ. V lost 0 bases to trimming and J lost 4 bases, with 7 bases between them.

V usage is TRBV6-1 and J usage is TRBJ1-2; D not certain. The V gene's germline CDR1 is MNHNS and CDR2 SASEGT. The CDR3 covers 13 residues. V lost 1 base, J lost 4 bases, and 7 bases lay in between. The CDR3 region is CASSEGGGYGYTF. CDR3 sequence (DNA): TGTGCCAGCAGTGAAGGGGGTGGCTATGGCTACACCTTC.

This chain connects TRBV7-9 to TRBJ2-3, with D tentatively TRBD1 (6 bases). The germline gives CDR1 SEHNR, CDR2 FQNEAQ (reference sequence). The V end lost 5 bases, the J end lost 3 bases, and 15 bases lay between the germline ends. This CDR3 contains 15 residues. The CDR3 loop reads CASSLRGGATDTQYF. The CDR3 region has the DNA TGTGCCAGCAGCCTCCGAGGGGGAGCGACAGATACGCAGTATTTT.

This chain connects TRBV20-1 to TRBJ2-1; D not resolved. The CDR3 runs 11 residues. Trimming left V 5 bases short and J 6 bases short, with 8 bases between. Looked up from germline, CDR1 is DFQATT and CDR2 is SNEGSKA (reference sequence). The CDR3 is CSAFETNEQFF. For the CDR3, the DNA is TGCAGTGCTTTTGAAACCAATGAGCAGTTCTTC.